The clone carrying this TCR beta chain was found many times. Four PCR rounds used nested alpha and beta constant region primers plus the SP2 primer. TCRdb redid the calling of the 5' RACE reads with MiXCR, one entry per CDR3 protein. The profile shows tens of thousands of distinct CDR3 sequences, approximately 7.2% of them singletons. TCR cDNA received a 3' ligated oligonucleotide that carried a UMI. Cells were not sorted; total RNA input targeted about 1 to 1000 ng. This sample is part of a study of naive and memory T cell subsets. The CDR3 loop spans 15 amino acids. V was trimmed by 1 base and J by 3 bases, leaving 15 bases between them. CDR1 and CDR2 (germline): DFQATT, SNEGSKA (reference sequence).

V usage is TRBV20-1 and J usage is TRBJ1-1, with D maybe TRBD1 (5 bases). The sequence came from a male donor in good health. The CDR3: CSARGVQRGDTEAFF. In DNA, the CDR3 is TGCAGTGCTAGAGGAGTTCAGCGAGGGGACACTGAAGCTTTCTTT.